This TCR beta chain appears in the sequencing data of a study of T cell responses to AZD1222 COVID-19 vaccine. Study-level points and caveats: Repertoire sampling occurred only after the peak T cell response. White British ancestry dominated among donors, who included more females, and clonal diversity was possibly underestimated. Recipients of AZD1222 seropositive at baseline numbered only 6 or 7. Targeting of unmutated variant regions was reportedly seen in nearly half of spike-specific TCRs.

Produced via immunoSEQ multiplex PCR; TCRdb's table is partial and in-frame only. This table holds 120,000 to 150,000 clones, 90% to 95% found once. This CDR3 comprises 13 residues. Germline CDR1 and CDR2: SQVTM and ANQGSEA. V dropped 0 bases and J dropped 5 bases, with 9 bases sitting between them. Comments on this clone: Antigen unknown.

The specimen was peripheral blood, collected on day 0 of MenACWY control vaccination. The sequence was obtained from an adult in good health. The chain employs TRBV29-1 and TRBJ2-3; D is perhaps TRBD1 or TRBD2 (5 bases each). The chain's CDR3 is CSVEEDGGDTQYF. In DNA form, the CDR3 reads TGCAGCGTTGAAGAAGATGGGGGAGATACGCAGTATTTT.